This TCR beta chain was retrieved from a study of identical twins. All donors were healthy Caucasians. Germline assignment: CDR1 SGHTA and CDR2 FQGNSA. The CDR3 contains 13 residues. V dropped 7 bases and J dropped 2 bases, with 11 bases sitting between them. This clonotype has only a few counts. The antigen is undetermined. Whole-study findings and limits: While abundant cord blood beta clonotypes carried fewer insertions, memory repertoires showed no such pattern. Beta out-of-frame sequences displayed a weaker excess of sharing between twins.

TCRdb independently ran MiXCR on the 5' RACE reads; one entry per CDR3 protein. The table shows 450,000 or so distinct CDR3 sequences, with approximately 14% occurring only once. This sample also belongs to another study, concerning yellow fever vaccine responses in identical twins. That paper notes: After vaccination, twins' T cell response reportedly seemed partly convergent, partly personalized.

The specimen was CD4+ T cells sorted from blood. The chain uses TRBV7-2 and TRBJ2-5; D is possibly TRBD1 or TRBD2 (5 bases each). This receptor was identified in a woman between 18 and 29 years old in good health. CDR3 sequence: CASTRGLQETQYF. The CDR3 nucleotides read TGTGCCAGCACGAGGGGTTTGCAAGAGACCCAGTACTTC. The full variable domain, with the rest looked up from reference TRBV7-2 and TRBJ2-5, is GAGVSQSPSNKVTEKGKDVELRCDPISGHTALYWYRQSLGQGLEFLIYFQGNSAPDKSGLPSDRFSAERTGGSVSTLTIQRTQQEDSAVYLCASTRGLQETQYFGPGTRLLVL.